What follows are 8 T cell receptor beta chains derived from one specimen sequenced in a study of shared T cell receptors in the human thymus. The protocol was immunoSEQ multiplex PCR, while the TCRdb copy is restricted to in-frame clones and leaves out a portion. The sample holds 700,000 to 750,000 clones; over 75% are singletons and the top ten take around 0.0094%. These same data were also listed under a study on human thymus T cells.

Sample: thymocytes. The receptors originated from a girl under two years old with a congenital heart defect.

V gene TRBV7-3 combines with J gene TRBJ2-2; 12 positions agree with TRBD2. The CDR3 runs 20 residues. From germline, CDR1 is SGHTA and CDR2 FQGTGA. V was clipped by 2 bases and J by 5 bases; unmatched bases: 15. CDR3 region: CASSLLSRLAGGPVTGELFF. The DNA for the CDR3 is TGTGCCAGCAGCTTACTATCGCGGCTAGCGGGGGGGCCAGTGACCGGGGAGCTGTTTTTT.

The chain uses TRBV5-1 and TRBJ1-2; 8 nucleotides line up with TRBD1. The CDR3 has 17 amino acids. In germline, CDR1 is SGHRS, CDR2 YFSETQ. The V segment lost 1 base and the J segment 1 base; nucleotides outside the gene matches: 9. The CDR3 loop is CASSLIVRGLSNYGYTF. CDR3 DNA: TGCGCCAGCAGCTTGATTGTCAGGGGGCTCAGTAACTATGGCTACACCTTC.

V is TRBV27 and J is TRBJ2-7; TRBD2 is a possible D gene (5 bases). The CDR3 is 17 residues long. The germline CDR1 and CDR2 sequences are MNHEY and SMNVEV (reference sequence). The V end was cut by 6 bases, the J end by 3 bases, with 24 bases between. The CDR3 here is CASRPRVGDLLNYEQYF. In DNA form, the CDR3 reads TGTGCCAGCAGACCGCGGGTAGGAGACTTACTAAACTACGAGCAGTACTTC.

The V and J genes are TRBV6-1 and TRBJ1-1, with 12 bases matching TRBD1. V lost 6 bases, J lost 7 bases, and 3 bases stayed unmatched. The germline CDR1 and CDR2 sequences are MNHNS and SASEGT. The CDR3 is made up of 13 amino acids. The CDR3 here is CASSGDRGLEAFF. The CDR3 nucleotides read TGTGCCAGCAGCGGGGACAGGGGGCTTGAAGCTTTCTTT.

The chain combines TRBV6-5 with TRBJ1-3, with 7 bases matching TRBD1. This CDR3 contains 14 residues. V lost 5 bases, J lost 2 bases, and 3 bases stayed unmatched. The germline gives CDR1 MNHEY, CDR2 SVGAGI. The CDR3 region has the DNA TGTGCCAGCAGTGCACAGGGGACTGGAAACACCATATATTTT. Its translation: CASSAQGTGNTIYF.

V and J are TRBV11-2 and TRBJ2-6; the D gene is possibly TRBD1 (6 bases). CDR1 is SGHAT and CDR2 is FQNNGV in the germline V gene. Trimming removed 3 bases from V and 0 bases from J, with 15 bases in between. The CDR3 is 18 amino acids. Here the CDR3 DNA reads TGTGCCAGCAGCTTCCCGGGACACCGGGACTCTGGGGCCAACGTCCTGACTTTC. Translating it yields CASSFPGHRDSGANVLTF.

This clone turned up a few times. The CDR3 protein is CASSWSMNTEAFF. In nucleotides, the CDR3 is TGTGCCAGCAGCTGGTCTATGAACACTGAAGCTTTCTTT. V gene TRBV7-9 combines with J gene TRBJ1-1; D is ambiguous. Looked up from germline, CDR1 is SEHNR and CDR2 is FQNEAQ (reference sequence). This CDR3 is built from 13 residues. Trimming stripped 4 bases from V and 0 bases from J, with 6 bases between.

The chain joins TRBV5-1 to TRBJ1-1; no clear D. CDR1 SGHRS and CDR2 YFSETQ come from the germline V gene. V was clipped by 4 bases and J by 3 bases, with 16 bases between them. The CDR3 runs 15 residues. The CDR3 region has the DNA TGCGCCAGCAGCCCTGGCCCGGGGTTGGACACTGAAGCTTTCTTT. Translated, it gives CASSPGPGLDTEAFF.